One sample yielded the 16 T cell receptor beta chains listed below, sequenced in a study of blood T cells in healthy people across ages. It was with a sample-barcoded 5' primer and a J-beta primer mix that a second PCR of about 6 to 12 cycles was run. TCRdb re-derived calls from the 5' RACE reads in MiXCR, one entry per CDR3 protein. The sample consists of about 970,000 distinct CDR3 sequences, roughly 47% of them appearing once. The sequencing input was blood. The receptors shown here come from a woman aged 60-75 years in good health.

Notes on this clonotype: This may be a read error, as it is one base from a much larger clone. This sequence joins TRBV20-1 and TRBJ2-7, with a possible D match to TRBD1 (6 bases). This CDR3 is 14 amino acids long. Between the trimmed V and J ends, which lost 0 bases and 7 bases, there was a span of 16 bases. Germline values: CDR1 DFQATT, CDR2 SNEGSKA (reference sequence). In DNA form, the CDR3 reads TGCAGTGCTAGAGAGGCGGCAGGGACAAATGAGCAGTACTTC. This gives the protein CSAREAAGTNEQYF.

The chain couples TRBV10-2 to TRBJ2-7; no clear D gene. Trimming removed 3 bases at V and 9 bases at J, with 9 bases between. Germline V gives CDR1 WSHSY, CDR2 SAAADI. The CDR3 covers 11 residues. The CDR3 reads CASSEGFGQYF. The CDR3 nucleotides read TGCGCCAGCAGTGAAGGATTCGGGCAGTACTTC.

The rearrangement uses TRBV20-1 and TRBJ1-6; D remains ambiguous. Trimming stripped 8 bases from V and 4 bases from J, with 12 bases between. The length of the CDR3 is 13 residues. Germline lookup yields CDR1 DFQATT and CDR2 SNEGSKA (reference sequence). CDR3 DNA: TGCAGTACCCAGGACGGTTATAATTCACCCCTCCACTTT. This translates into CSTQDGYNSPLHF.

The V gene is TRBV7-2, the J gene TRBJ1-2; D remains ambiguous. The germline gives CDR1 SGHTA, CDR2 FQGNSA. The CDR3 is made up of 17 amino acids. The germline V and J ends were trimmed by 3 bases and 1 base, with 18 bases remaining between them. The CDR3 reads CASSLGRPQFYNYGYTF. In nucleotides, the CDR3 is TGTGCCAGCAGCTTGGGCCGGCCCCAATTTTATAACTATGGCTACACCTTC.

There are a few counts of this clonotype. The genes are TRBV6-5 and TRBJ2-5, with D possibly called TRBD1 or TRBD2 (5 bases each). V lost 5 bases to trimming and J lost 7 bases, with 23 bases between them. CDR1 and CDR2 from the germline V gene are MNHEY and SVGAGI. The CDR3 runs 16 residues. The CDR3 reads CASSLGAQPPEWTQYF. The DNA for the CDR3 is TGTGCCAGCAGTCTCGGGGCCCAGCCACCCGAATGGACCCAGTACTTC.

This chain links TRBV29-1 with TRBJ2-7, with 11 bases identical to TRBD2. V shed 4 bases, J shed 4 bases, and the junction held 6 bases outside the gene matches. The V gene's germline CDR1 is SQVTM and CDR2 ANQGSEA. The CDR3 contains 14 residues. The DNA of the CDR3 is TGCAGCGTTGGTTCACTAGCGGGAGAATACGAGCAGTACTTC. Its translation: CSVGSLAGEYEQYF.

The rearrangement uses TRBV28 and TRBJ2-7; D may correspond to TRBD1 or TRBD2 (5 bases each). Trimming removed 10 bases at V and 1 base at J, with 11 bases between. Germline loops: CDR1 MDHEN, CDR2 SYDVKM. The CDR3 extends over 12 amino acids. CDR3 residues: CATRGSSYEQYF. The DNA for the CDR3 is TGTGCCACCCGGGGCAGTTCCTACGAGCAGTACTTC.

The J gene is TRBJ2-7, the V gene TRBV4-2, with 8 nucleotides matching TRBD1. There are 16 residues in the CDR3. Germline V gene lookup returns CDR1 LGHNA and CDR2 YNFKEQ. V lost 4 bases, J lost 0 bases, and 8 bases stayed unmatched. Here the CDR3 DNA reads TGTGCCAGCAGCCGCCCGAGGGACAGGTACTCCTACGAGCAGTACTTC. Protein product: CASSRPRDRYSYEQYF.

This rearrangement joins TRBV20-1 to TRBJ2-1, with 7 bases fitting TRBD2. Germline trimming cut 7 bases from V and 5 bases from J; bases unmatched to any gene: 5. Germline V gene lookup returns CDR1 DFQATT and CDR2 SNEGSKA (reference sequence). The CDR3 has 12 residues. CDR3: CSGSGVDNEQFF. CDR3 nucleotide sequence: TGCAGTGGCAGCGGGGTGGACAATGAGCAGTTCTTC.

The rearrangement links TRBV29-1 to TRBJ1-4, with D perhaps matching TRBD1 (5 bases). Trimming stripped 1 base from V and 5 bases from J, with 11 bases between. The CDR3 contains 14 residues. In germline, CDR1 is SQVTM, CDR2 ANQGSEA. The CDR3 sequence: CSVEGSRTNEKLFF. The CDR3 DNA sequence: TGCAGCGTTGAAGGGTCTAGGACAAATGAAAAACTGTTTTTT.

This clonotype was seen a handful of times. This sequence joins TRBV6-2 or TRBV6-3 and TRBJ2-5; D perhaps matches TRBD2 (6 bases). The CDR3 loop spans 14 amino acids. Trimming removed 4 bases at V and 6 bases at J, with 15 bases between. The V gene's germline CDR1 is MNHEY and CDR2 SVGEGT. Written as DNA, the CDR3 is TGTGCCAGCAGTTCGTGGGAGGTTGTAAAGACCCAGTACTTC. The encoded protein is CASSSWEVVKTQYF.

J is TRBJ2-1 and V is TRBV28; TRBD2 aligns across 7 bases. CDR3 length: 13 amino acids. V was clipped by 8 bases and J by 7 bases; unmatched bases: 8. Germline V lookup: CDR1 MDHEN, CDR2 SYDVKM. The CDR3 DNA reads as TGTGCCAGCTATGGCGGGAGTATAAATGAGCAGTTCTTC. Its translation: CASYGGSINEQFF.

This chain uses TRBV3-1 with TRBJ2-5, with TRBD2 matching 12 bases. The CDR3 runs to 17 residues. The germline CDR1 and CDR2 sequences are LGHDT and YNNKEL (reference sequence). The junction had 5 bases not matched to a gene; V was cut back by 0 bases and J by 3 bases. The CDR3 DNA reads as TGTGCCAGCAGCCAAGAATCGACTAGCGGGAGAGAAGAGACCCAGTACTTC. It yields the protein CASSQESTSGREETQYF.

The chain has TRBV18 and TRBJ2-1, with 9 bases lining up with TRBD2. V dropped 2 bases and J dropped 8; count of bases not matched to a gene: 10. The CDR3 covers 16 residues. Germline CDR1 KGHSH, CDR2 LQKENI. Here the CDR3 reads CASSPWPSGISDEQFF. CDR3 in DNA: TGTGCCAGCTCACCATGGCCTAGCGGGATCTCAGATGAGCAGTTCTTC.

This clonotype was recorded a few times. CDR3 in amino acids: CASSYSELYEQYF. CDR3 in DNA: TGTGCCAGCAGTTATTCTGAACTCTACGAGCAGTACTTC. The chain couples TRBV6-6 to TRBJ2-7, with unresolved D. The V end was cut by 3 bases, the J end by 3 bases, with 9 bases between. CDR1 and CDR2 from the germline V gene are MNHNY and SVGAGI (reference sequence). The CDR3 sequence is 13 residues long.

For the CDR3, the DNA is TGTGCCATCAGTGAGGGGACTTTCTACGAGCAGTACTTC. It yields the protein CAISEGTFYEQYF. The V gene is TRBV10-3, the J gene TRBJ2-7, with D possibly TRBD2 on 6 matching bases. The germline CDR1 and CDR2 sequences are ENHRY and SYGVKD. This CDR3 has 13 residues. The germline V and J ends were trimmed by 2 bases and 3 bases, with 8 bases remaining between them.